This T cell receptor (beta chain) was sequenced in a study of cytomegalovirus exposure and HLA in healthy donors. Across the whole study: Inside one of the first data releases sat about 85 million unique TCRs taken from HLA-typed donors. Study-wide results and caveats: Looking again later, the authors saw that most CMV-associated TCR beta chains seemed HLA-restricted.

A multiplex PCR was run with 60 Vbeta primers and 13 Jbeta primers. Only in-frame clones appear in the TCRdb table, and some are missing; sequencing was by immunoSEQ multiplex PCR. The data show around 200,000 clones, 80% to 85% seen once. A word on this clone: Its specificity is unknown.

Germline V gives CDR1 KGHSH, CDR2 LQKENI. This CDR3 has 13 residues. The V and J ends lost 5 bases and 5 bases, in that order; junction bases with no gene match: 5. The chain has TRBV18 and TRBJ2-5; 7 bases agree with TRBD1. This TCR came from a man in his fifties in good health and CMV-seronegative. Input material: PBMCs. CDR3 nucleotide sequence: TGTGCCAGCTCAGACAGGGATTCGGAGACCCAGTACTTC. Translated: CASSDRDSETQYF.